This T cell receptor beta chain came from a study of cytotoxic CD8 clonotypes in ibrutinib-treated CLL. For the study at large: The taking of response samples occurred after a median around 11 months of treatment, with a range of 6 to 36.

As for this clone: The antigen is not known.

Assay: immunoSEQ multiplex PCR; the TCRdb copy retains only in-frame clones and omits some. Seen here are roughly 200,000 clones, around 70% observed once, and the top ten hold roughly 5.8%. CDR3 size: 13 residues. Germline CDR1 is MDHEN and CDR2 is SYDVKM. V lost 3 bases, J lost 6 bases, and 12 bases lay in between. Broader study findings: At ibrutinib response, clonality increased, and at progression it declined back toward baseline. Contraction or stability on treatment characterized the public clonotypes, which were uncommon.

This TCR was recovered from a human donor with chronic lymphocytic leukemia. The gene calls are TRBV28 and TRBJ2-7; D gene unclear. This material consisted of PBMCs, taken after 12 months of ibrutinib treatment. The CDR3 loop is CASSFLGFSEQYF. The CDR3 coding sequence is TGTGCCAGCAGTTTCCTGGGGTTCTCCGAGCAGTACTTC.